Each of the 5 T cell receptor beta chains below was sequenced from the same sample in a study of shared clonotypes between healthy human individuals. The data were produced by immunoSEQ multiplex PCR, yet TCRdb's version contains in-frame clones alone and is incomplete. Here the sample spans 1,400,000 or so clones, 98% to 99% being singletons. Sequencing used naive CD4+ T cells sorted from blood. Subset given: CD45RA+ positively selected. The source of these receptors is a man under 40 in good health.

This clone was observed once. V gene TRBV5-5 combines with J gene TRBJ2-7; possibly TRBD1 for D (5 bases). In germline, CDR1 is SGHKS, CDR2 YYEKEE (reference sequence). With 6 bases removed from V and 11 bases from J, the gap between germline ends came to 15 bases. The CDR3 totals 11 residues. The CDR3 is CASTSPGQEYF. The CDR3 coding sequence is TGTGCCAGCACCTCCCCAGGACAAGAGTACTTC.

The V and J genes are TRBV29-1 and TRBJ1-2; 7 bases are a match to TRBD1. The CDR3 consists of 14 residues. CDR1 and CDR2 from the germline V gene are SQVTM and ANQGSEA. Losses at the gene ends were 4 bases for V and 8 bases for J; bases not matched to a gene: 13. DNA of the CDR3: TGCAGCGTTGGGAGGCGACAGGGTGTAGGGGGCTACACCTTC. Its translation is CSVGRRQGVGGYTF.

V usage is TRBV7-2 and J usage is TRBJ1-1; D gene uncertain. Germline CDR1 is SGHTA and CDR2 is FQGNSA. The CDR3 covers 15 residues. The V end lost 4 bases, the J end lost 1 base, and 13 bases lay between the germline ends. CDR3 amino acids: CASSSTPTRNTEAFF. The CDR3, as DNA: TGTGCCAGCAGCTCTACCCCGACACGGAACACTGAAGCTTTCTTT. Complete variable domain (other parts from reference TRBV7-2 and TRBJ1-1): GAGVSQSPSNKVTEKGKDVELRCDPISGHTALYWYRQSLGQGLEFLIYFQGNSAPDKSGLPSDRFSAERTGGSVSTLTIQRTQQEDSAVYLCASSSTPTRNTEAFFGQGTRLTVV.

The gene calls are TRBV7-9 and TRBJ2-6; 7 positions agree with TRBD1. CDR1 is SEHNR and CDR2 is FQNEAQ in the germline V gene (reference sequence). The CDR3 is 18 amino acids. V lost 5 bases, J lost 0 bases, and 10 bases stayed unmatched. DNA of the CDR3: TGTGCCAGCAGCGCTACCGGGACAGCGTTCTCTGGGGCCAACGTCCTGACTTTC. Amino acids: CASSATGTAFSGANVLTF.

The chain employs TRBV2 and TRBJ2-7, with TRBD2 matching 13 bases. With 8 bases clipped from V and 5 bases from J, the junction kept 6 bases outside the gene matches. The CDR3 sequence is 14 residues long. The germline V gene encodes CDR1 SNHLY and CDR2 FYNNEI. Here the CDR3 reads CASGGTSGTHEQYF. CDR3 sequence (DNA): TGTGCCAGCGGCGGGACTAGCGGGACCCACGAGCAGTACTTC.